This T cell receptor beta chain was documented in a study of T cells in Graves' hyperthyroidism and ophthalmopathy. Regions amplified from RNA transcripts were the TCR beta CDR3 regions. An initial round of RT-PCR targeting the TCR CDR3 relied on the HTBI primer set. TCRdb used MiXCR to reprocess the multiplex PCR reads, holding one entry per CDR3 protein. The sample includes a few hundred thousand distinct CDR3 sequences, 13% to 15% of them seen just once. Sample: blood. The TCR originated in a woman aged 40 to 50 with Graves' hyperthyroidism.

The CDR3 protein is CASSQARAGSSGNTIYF. Here the CDR3 DNA reads TGTGCCAGCAGCCAGGCCCGGGCAGGGAGCTCTGGAAACACCATATATTTT. The J gene is TRBJ1-3, the V gene TRBV3-1; D is perhaps TRBD1 (5 bases). The CDR3 is made up of 17 amino acids. With 3 bases removed from V and 0 bases from J, the gap between germline ends came to 15 bases. The germline CDR1 and CDR2 sequences are LGHDT and YNNKEL (reference sequence).